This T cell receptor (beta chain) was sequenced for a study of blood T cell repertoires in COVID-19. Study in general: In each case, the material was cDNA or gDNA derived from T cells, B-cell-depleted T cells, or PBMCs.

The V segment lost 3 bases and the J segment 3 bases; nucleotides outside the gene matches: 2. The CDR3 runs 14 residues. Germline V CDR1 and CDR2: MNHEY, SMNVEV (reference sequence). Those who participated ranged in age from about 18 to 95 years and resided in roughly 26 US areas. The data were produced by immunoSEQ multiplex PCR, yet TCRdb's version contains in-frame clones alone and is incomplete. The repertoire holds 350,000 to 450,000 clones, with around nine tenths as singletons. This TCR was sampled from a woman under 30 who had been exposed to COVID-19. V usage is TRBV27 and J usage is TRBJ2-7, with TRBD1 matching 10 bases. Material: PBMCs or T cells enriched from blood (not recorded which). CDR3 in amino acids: CASSFGTGDYEQYF. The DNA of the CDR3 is TGTGCCAGCAGTTTCGGGACAGGGGACTACGAGCAGTACTTC.